The 13 T cell receptor beta chains presented below share a single source sample, sequenced in a study of T cell repertoires in cytomegalovirus infection. MiXCR was run by TCRdb on the reads, yielding one entry per CDR3 protein. The sample has approximately 320,000 distinct CDR3 sequences, 8% to 10% seen once. The sequenced sample was PBMCs. These receptors originate from a human donor in good health (CMV status not recorded). Some clones in this sample may be carry-over from other donors' samples.

This clonotype has a handful of counts. V gene TRBV10-2 combines with J gene TRBJ2-7; the match to TRBD1 covers 9 bases. Germline CDR1 WSHSY, CDR2 SAAADI. There are 14 residues in the CDR3. After removal of 8 bases from V and 4 bases from J, the junction contained 9 bases not matched to a gene. The CDR3 is CASGGTGFLYEQYF. In nucleotides, the CDR3 is TGCGCCAGCGGTGGGACAGGGTTTTTATACGAGCAGTACTTC.

This rearrangement joins TRBV7-6 to TRBJ1-2, with unresolved D. The CDR3 loop spans 13 amino acids. V lost 3 bases to trimming and J lost 4 bases, with 9 bases between them. The germline gives CDR1 SGHVS, CDR2 FNYEAQ. CDR3: CASSFGSFYGYTF. The CDR3 DNA follows: TGTGCCAGCAGCTTTGGCTCTTTCTATGGCTACACCTTC.

About this clonotype itself: A much bigger clone sits one base away, suggesting this may be a read error. V gene TRBV7-2 combines with J gene TRBJ1-3; possibly TRBD1 for D (5 bases). Germline V gene data show CDR1 as SGHTA and CDR2 as FQGNSA. The CDR3 is 16 amino acids. Deletions cut 5 bases from V and 1 base from J, with 15 bases between. CDR3 residues: CASSVSGRQSGNTIYF. The CDR3 DNA reads as TGTGCCAGCAGCGTATCGGGGCGACAGTCTGGAAACACCATATATTTT.

This clonotype has just a few counts. This rearrangement joins TRBV28 to TRBJ2-1, with D tentatively TRBD1 or TRBD2 (5 bases each). The V and J ends lost 7 bases and 5 bases respectively, with 18 bases between them. The CDR3 loop spans 15 amino acids. Per the germline V gene, CDR1 is MDHEN and CDR2 is SYDVKM. The CDR3 region is CASIVGGGANNEQFF. The CDR3 DNA reads as TGTGCCAGCATCGTTGGGGGTGGGGCAAACAATGAGCAGTTCTTC.

The rearrangement joins TRBV18 to TRBJ2-1; 10 nucleotides align to TRBD2. Germline V CDR1 and CDR2: KGHSH, LQKENI. The CDR3 spans 16 residues. Losses at the gene ends were 3 bases for V and 3 bases for J; bases not matched to a gene: 5. CDR3 nucleotides: TGTGCCAGCTCACCCCCCGGGACTAGCGACTACAATGAGCAGTTCTTC. Protein sequence: CASSPPGTSDYNEQFF.

The chain links TRBV14 to TRBJ1-4; D is unresolved. The ends were cut back, 0 bases at V and 3 bases at J, with 17 bases in the middle. This CDR3 comprises 18 residues. Germline V gene data show CDR1 as SGHDN and CDR2 as FVKESK. Here the CDR3 DNA reads TGTGCCAGCAGCCAAGATAGGTTTGGCAGGCGCCCTAATGAAAAACTGTTTTTT. This codes for CASSQDRFGRRPNEKLFF.

The chain recombines TRBV5-6 with TRBJ2-2; tentatively, D is TRBD2 (5 bases). Germline assignment: CDR1 SGHDT and CDR2 YYEEEE. The CDR3 extends over 17 amino acids. Trimming shortened V by 2 bases and J by 6 bases, and 20 bases separated the two germline ends. This CDR3 reads CASSFTSARLAAGELFF. The CDR3 DNA is TGTGCCAGCAGCTTTACCTCCGCCCGCCTAGCTGCCGGGGAGCTGTTTTTT.

This clonotype has a handful of counts. CDR3 coding DNA: TGTGCCAGCAGCCAAGATTCCCCTTCCCCCTTGGGGAGGACAGATTACAATGAGCAGTTCTTC. It specifies CASSQDSPSPLGRTDYNEQFF. This chain uses TRBV14 with TRBJ2-1; the D gene could be TRBD1 or TRBD2 (6 bases each). CDR3 length: 21 residues. Trimming stripped 0 bases from V and 4 bases from J, with 28 bases between. The germline CDR1 and CDR2 sequences are SGHDN and FVKESK.

This clonotype has a handful of counts. The rearrangement uses TRBV20-1 and TRBJ2-5; the D gene is possibly TRBD1 (5 bases). This CDR3 region has 14 residues. Per the germline V gene, CDR1 is DFQATT and CDR2 is SNEGSKA (reference sequence). Trimming removed 5 bases from V and 4 bases from J, with 17 bases in between. CDR3 nucleotides: TGCAGTGCTTATCCTTCAGGGATTCGAGAGACCCAGTACTTC. Protein sequence: CSAYPSGIRETQYF.

CDR3 loop: CASSYEGGVRGYTF. As DNA, the CDR3 is TGTGCCAGCAGTTACGAGGGGGGGGTGCGTGGCTACACCTTC. This chain joins TRBV6-5 and TRBJ1-2, with D possibly matching TRBD1 (6 bases). V gave up 2 bases and J gave up 7 bases, with 14 bases separating them. The germline V gene has CDR1 MNHEY and CDR2 SVGAGI. This CDR3 is 14 amino acids long.

This clonotype was observed many times. The V call is TRBV7-2, the J call TRBJ1-1, with D uncertain. The CDR3 consists of 15 residues. Germline V gene lookup returns CDR1 SGHTA and CDR2 FQGNSA. Trimming took off 3 bases at V and 1 base at J, with 12 bases between the two ends. CDR3 in amino acids: CASSFDRAPNTEAFF. CDR3 coding DNA: TGTGCCAGCAGCTTTGATAGGGCCCCGAACACTGAAGCTTTCTTT.

This clonotype was seen at least ten times. The genes are TRBV7-8 and TRBJ2-5, with a possible D match to TRBD2 (6 bases). The V end lost 1 base, the J end lost 6 bases, and 9 bases lay between the germline ends. This CDR3 is 13 amino acids long. CDR1 and CDR2 from the germline V gene are SGHVS and FQNEAQ. The DNA of the CDR3 is TGTGCCAGCAGCTTAGGCGGGGCGAAGACCCAGTACTTC. This encodes CASSLGGAKTQYF.

This clonotype was found many times. CDR3 sequence (DNA): TGTGCCACCAGCAGAGGGGCAGCGAACACTGAAGCTTTCTTT. Amino acids: CATSRGAANTEAFF. The rearrangement links TRBV15 to TRBJ1-1; D is unresolved. The V end lost 1 base, the J end lost 1 base, and 7 bases lay between the germline ends. This CDR3 has 14 residues. The germline V gene has CDR1 LNHNV and CDR2 YYDKDF (reference sequence). The full variable domain, rest sourced from reference TRBV15 and TRBJ1-1, is DAMVIQNPRYQVTQFGKPVTLSCSQTLNHNVMYWYQQKSSQAPKLLFHYYDKDFNNEADTPDNFQSRRPNTSFCFLDIRSPGLGDTAMYLCATSRGAANTEAFFGQGTRLTVV.